The text below deals with one TCR beta chain. Its antigen remains unidentified. These data are taken from a study of CD8 T cells in ankylosing spondylitis. Generation of TCR beta libraries employed quantitative 5'-RACE incorporating molecular barcodes. TCRdb re-analysed the 5' RACE reads in MiXCR, keeping a single row per CDR3 protein. The repertoire consists of roughly 130,000 distinct CDR3 sequences, with roughly 7.3% occurring once and the leading ten covering 10% to 15%. The study's findings and limits: Disease-linked clones bore a CD8+ phenotype, appearing relatively rarely in peripheral blood. There was a TCR beta motif, made of eight highly homologous variants, that appeared characteristic of ankylosing spondylitis blood.

Germline V gene data show CDR1 as SNHLY and CDR2 as FYNNEI. Trimming removed 0 bases at V and 4 bases at J, with 9 bases between. The length of the CDR3 is 14 residues. The chain joins TRBV2 to TRBJ1-1; D gene uncertain. The sample taken for sequencing was blood, either unsorted or a sorted T cell fraction (not recorded which). The sequence derives from a male donor with ankylosing spondylitis or in good health (not recorded which). In DNA, the CDR3 is TGTGCCAGCAGTGAAGCTTGGAAGGGCACTGAAGCTTTCTTT. Encoded protein: CASSEAWKGTEAFF.